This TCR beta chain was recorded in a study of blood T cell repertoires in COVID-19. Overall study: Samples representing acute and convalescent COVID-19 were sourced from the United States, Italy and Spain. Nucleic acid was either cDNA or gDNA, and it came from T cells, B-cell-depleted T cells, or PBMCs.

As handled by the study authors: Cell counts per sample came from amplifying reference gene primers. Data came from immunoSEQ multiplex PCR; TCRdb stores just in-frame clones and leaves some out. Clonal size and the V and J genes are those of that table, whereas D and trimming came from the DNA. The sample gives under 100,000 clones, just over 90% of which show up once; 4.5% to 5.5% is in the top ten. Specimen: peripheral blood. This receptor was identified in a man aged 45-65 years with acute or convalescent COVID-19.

In DNA, the CDR3 is TGTGCCAGCAGCCGGGAGTTACGAAATGAGCAGTTCTTC. Protein product: CASSRELRNEQFF. The chain carries TRBV7-8 and TRBJ2-1, with D possibly matching TRBD2 (6 bases). This CDR3 has 13 amino acids. Trimming stripped 5 bases from V and 7 bases from J, with 12 bases between. The germline V gene has CDR1 SGHVS and CDR2 FQNEAQ.